These 5 T cell receptor beta chains share one sample of origin, sequenced in a study of a mutant IDH1 vaccine in newly diagnosed glioma. Antigen specificity for these receptors is unknown. Clones were sequenced by immunoSEQ multiplex PCR, and TCRdb holds only the in-frame ones, with some missing. The sample has over 55,000 clones; approximately 79% are singletons. Time point noted: week 5, during vaccination. What each vaccine dose contained was 300 ug of mutant IDH1 20-mer peptide, accompanied by topical imiquimod. Material: PBMCs, obtained from a glioma patient whose treatment included an IDH1 peptide vaccine. The receptor source for this set is a woman between 18 and 29 years old with glioma. Some clones in this sample may be carry-over from other donors' samples.

The rearrangement joins TRBV2 to TRBJ2-5; tentatively, D is TRBD2 (6 bases). The DNA end is a closer match to TRBJ2-7, so the J assignment may be wrong. Germline values: CDR1 SNHLY, CDR2 FYNNEI. The CDR3 consists of 14 residues. The CDR3 DNA follows: TGTGCCAGCGTGGCGGGGATCGGCTCCTACGAGCAGTACTTC. Translated: CASVAGIGSYEQYF.

J is TRBJ1-5 and V is TRBV27; TRBD1 might be the D (6 bases). V shed 5 bases and J shed 4 bases, with 12 bases lying between them. The CDR3 spans 14 residues. CDR1 and CDR2 (germline): MNHEY, SMNVEV (reference sequence). Here the CDR3 reads CASSPDRINQPQHF. Here the CDR3 DNA reads TGTGCCAGCAGTCCCGACAGGATTAATCAGCCCCAGCATTTT.

This clone appeared a single time. The genes are TRBV5-4 and TRBJ2-7, with TRBD1 matching over 9 bases. Germline lookup yields CDR1 SGHNT and CDR2 YYREEE (reference sequence). Trimming at V came to 4 bases and at J to 6 bases, leaving 5 bases not matched to a gene. The CDR3 has 13 amino acids. The CDR3 DNA reads as TGTGCCAGCAGCCCCTGGACAGGGGCCGAGCAGTACTTC. This sequence encodes CASSPWTGAEQYF.

V and J are TRBV6-5 and TRBJ1-5, with D perhaps TRBD1 (5 bases). CDR1 is MNHEY and CDR2 is SVGAGI in the germline V gene. V lost 5 bases, J lost 4 bases, and 9 bases lay in between. This CDR3 has 13 amino acids. The DNA of the CDR3 is TGTGCCAGCAGTGCCAACAGGAATCAGCCCCAGCATTTT. Residues: CASSANRNQPQHF.

V is TRBV5-4 and J is TRBJ1-5; D is perhaps TRBD1 (5 bases). The germline V gene encodes CDR1 SGHNT and CDR2 YYREEE (reference sequence). Between the trimmed V and J ends, which lost 3 bases and 6 bases, there was a span of 10 bases. The CDR3 is 13 residues long. CDR3 nucleotides: TGTGCCAGCAGCTATAGGGGCGGTCAGCCCCAGCATTTT. Residues: CASSYRGGQPQHF.